The sequence of this T cell receptor (beta chain) was determined in a study of siplizumab effects on memory and regulatory T cells. With respect to this clone: Antigen unknown.

This CDR3 is built from 15 residues. Trimming removed 5 bases from V and 6 bases from J; junction bases left unmatched: 7. The germline V gene encodes CDR1 SGHTA and CDR2 FQGNSA. The study, taken as a whole, reports: Assignment of a naive or memory phenotype failed for roughly 75-95% of the proliferating CD4+ or CD8+ clones. Naive T cells seemed more diverse than memory cells and seemed major alloresponse contributors. On average, under 70% of mappable alloreactive CD4+ clones were Treg-derived under siplizumab, against about 29% in controls.

Each sample yielded around 9.3 x 10^4 assayed TCR templates. Sequencing used immunoSEQ multiplex PCR; TCRdb keeps in-frame clones, though not all of them. Of approximately 100,000 clones in the sample, about 93% were seen once. Sequencing was done on a sample of non-Treg CD4+ T cells sorted from blood. The rearrangement uses TRBV7-2 and TRBJ2-1, with 10 nucleotides matching TRBD2. The source of this sequence is a human donor in good health. In DNA form, the CDR3 reads TGTGCCAGCAGCCTGGCTAGCGGGAGTGTCAATGAGCAGTTCTTC. It translates to CASSLASGSVNEQFF.